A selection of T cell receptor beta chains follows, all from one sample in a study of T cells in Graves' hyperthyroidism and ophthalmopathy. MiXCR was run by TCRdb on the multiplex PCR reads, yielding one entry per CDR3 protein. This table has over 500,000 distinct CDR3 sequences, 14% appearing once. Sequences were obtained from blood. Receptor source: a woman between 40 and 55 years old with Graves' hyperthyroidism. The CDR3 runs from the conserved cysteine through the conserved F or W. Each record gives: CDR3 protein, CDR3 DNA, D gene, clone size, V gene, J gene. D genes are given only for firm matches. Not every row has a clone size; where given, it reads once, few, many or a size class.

cdr3_aa: CASSQDNRANTEAFF; cdr3_nt: TGTGCCAGCAGCCAAGACAACAGGGCGAACACTGAAGCTTTCTTT; d_call: NA; clone_size: few; v_call: TRBV3-1; j_call: TRBJ1-1
cdr3_aa: CASSIQAAGELFF; cdr3_nt: TGTGCCAGTAGTATACAAGCCGCCGGGGAGCTGTTTTTT; d_call: NA; clone_size: NA; v_call: TRBV19; j_call: TRBJ2-2
cdr3_aa: CAISEPGLYNEQFF; cdr3_nt: TGTGCCATCAGTGAGCCCGGCCTCTACAATGAGCAGTTCTTC; d_call: NA; clone_size: NA; v_call: TRBV10-3; j_call: TRBJ2-1
cdr3_aa: CASSGDREYEQYF; cdr3_nt: TGTGCCAGCAGTGGGGACAGGGAGTACGAGCAGTACTTC; d_call: TRBD1; clone_size: NA; v_call: TRBV28; j_call: TRBJ2-7
cdr3_aa: CASSFQQGARGYTF; cdr3_nt: TGTGCCAGCAGTTTTCAACAGGGGGCGCGTGGCTACACCTTC; d_call: TRBD1; clone_size: many; v_call: TRBV27; j_call: TRBJ1-2
cdr3_aa: CASKPAGGPPDTQYF; cdr3_nt: TGTGCCAGCAAGCCAGCGGGAGGGCCCCCAGATACGCAGTATTTT; d_call: TRBD2; clone_size: NA; v_call: TRBV7-2; j_call: TRBJ2-3
cdr3_aa: CASREGGLSPLHF; cdr3_nt: TGTGCCAGCAGAGAGGGGGGGTTATCACCCCTCCACTTT; d_call: NA; clone_size: few; v_call: TRBV2; j_call: TRBJ1-6
cdr3_aa: CASSQEVAGVTDTQYF; cdr3_nt: TGTGCCAGCAGTCAAGAAGTAGCGGGAGTTACAGATACGCAGTATTTT; d_call: TRBD2; clone_size: many; v_call: TRBV12-3/TRBV12-4; j_call: TRBJ2-3
cdr3_aa: CASSLSDWYNEQFF; cdr3_nt: TGTGCCAGCAGTTTATCGGACTGGTACAATGAGCAGTTCTTC; d_call: NA; clone_size: many; v_call: TRBV12-3/TRBV12-4; j_call: TRBJ2-1
cdr3_aa: CSGTSGGGTEQFF; cdr3_nt: TGCAGCGGGACTAGCGGGGGCGGCACTGAGCAGTTCTTC; d_call: TRBD2; clone_size: NA; v_call: TRBV29-1; j_call: TRBJ2-1
cdr3_aa: CASNKPGTYGEQYF; cdr3_nt: TGTGCCAGCAACAAACCCGGGACTTACGGCGAGCAGTACTTC; d_call: NA; clone_size: NA; v_call: TRBV27; j_call: TRBJ2-7
cdr3_aa: CASSEWRETDTQYF; cdr3_nt: TGTGCCAGCAGTGAGTGGCGGGAGACAGATACGCAGTATTTT; d_call: TRBD2; clone_size: many; v_call: TRBV6-1; j_call: TRBJ2-3
cdr3_aa: CSVEGDIGNEQFF; cdr3_nt: TGCAGCGTTGAGGGGGACATTGGAAATGAGCAGTTCTTC; d_call: NA; clone_size: many; v_call: TRBV29-1; j_call: TRBJ2-1
cdr3_aa: CASSQLPHSGDSYEQYF; cdr3_nt: TGCGCCAGCAGCCAGTTACCACATAGCGGGGACTCCTACGAGCAGTACTTC; d_call: TRBD2; clone_size: few; v_call: TRBV4-1; j_call: TRBJ2-7
cdr3_aa: CAINGFTGGTDTQYF; cdr3_nt: TGTGCCATCAATGGCTTCACAGGGGGCACAGATACGCAGTATTTT; d_call: TRBD1; clone_size: few; v_call: TRBV10-3; j_call: TRBJ2-3
cdr3_aa: CASSYSWLDPSYEQYF; cdr3_nt: TGTGCCAGCAGTTACTCGTGGCTAGACCCCTCCTACGAGCAGTACTTC; d_call: NA; clone_size: many; v_call: TRBV6-2/TRBV6-3; j_call: TRBJ2-7
cdr3_aa: CATSDPGARRMDGYTF; cdr3_nt: TGTGCCACCAGTGATCCCGGAGCCAGGAGGATGGATGGCTACACCTTC; d_call: NA; clone_size: NA; v_call: TRBV24-1; j_call: TRBJ1-2
cdr3_aa: CASSQDRVGEQYF; cdr3_nt: TGTGCCAGCAGCCAAGACAGGGTAGGGGAGCAGTACTTC; d_call: NA; clone_size: many; v_call: TRBV3-1; j_call: TRBJ2-7
cdr3_aa: CSAAKQLPSGNTIYF; cdr3_nt: TGCAGTGCTGCCAAACAGCTACCCTCTGGAAACACCATATATTTT; d_call: NA; clone_size: few; v_call: TRBV20-1; j_call: TRBJ1-3
cdr3_aa: CASSPQQGLAGNTIYF; cdr3_nt: TGTGCCAGCAGTCCTCAACAGGGTCTGGCTGGAAACACCATATATTTT; d_call: NA; clone_size: many; v_call: TRBV27; j_call: TRBJ1-3
cdr3_aa: CAWRGQGDTEAFF; cdr3_nt: TGTGCCTGGAGGGGACAGGGGGACACTGAAGCTTTCTTT; d_call: TRBD1; clone_size: NA; v_call: TRBV30; j_call: TRBJ1-1
cdr3_aa: CASSLVQGAYKNIQYF; cdr3_nt: TGTGCCAGCAGCTTAGTTCAGGGGGCTTACAAAAACATTCAGTACTTC; d_call: TRBD1; clone_size: few; v_call: TRBV7-9; j_call: TRBJ2-4
cdr3_aa: CVSSTTGGMNTEAFF; cdr3_nt: TGTGTCAGCAGCACGACAGGGGGCATGAACACTGAAGCTTTCTTT; d_call: TRBD1; clone_size: NA; v_call: TRBV7-3; j_call: TRBJ1-1
cdr3_aa: CASSPRASGRAGNEQFF; cdr3_nt: TGTGCCAGCTCACCACGGGCCAGCGGGAGGGCGGGGAATGAGCAGTTCTTC; d_call: TRBD2; clone_size: few; v_call: TRBV18; j_call: TRBJ2-1
cdr3_aa: CASRPTVAKNIQYF; cdr3_nt: TGTGCCAGCAGGCCGACGGTAGCCAAAAACATTCAGTACTTC; d_call: NA; clone_size: NA; v_call: TRBV6-1; j_call: TRBJ2-4
cdr3_aa: CATEGGLAGPYNEQFF; cdr3_nt: TGTGCCACCGAGGGCGGTTTGGCGGGACCCTACAATGAGCAGTTCTTC; d_call: NA; clone_size: many; v_call: TRBV2; j_call: TRBJ2-1